A single sample is the source of the 6 T cell receptor beta chains below, sequenced in a study of T cell repertoires in cytomegalovirus infection. TCRdb fed the reads into MiXCR, producing one record per CDR3 protein. The table has approximately 1,000,000 distinct CDR3 sequences, about 33% seen once. No antigen has been identified for these receptors. The starting material was cultured CD8+ T cells from PBMCs, obtained from culture after CMV antigen stimulation. These receptors were collected from a human donor in good health (CMV status not recorded). Some clones in this sample may be carry-over from other donors' samples.

The CDR3 loop reads CASSLGTAAGELFF. CDR3 bases: TGTGCCAGCAGTTTAGGGACGGCCGCTGGGGAGCTGTTTTTT. The chain links TRBV27 to TRBJ2-2, with D possibly called TRBD1 or TRBD2 (5 bases each). Trimming left V 2 bases short and J 8 bases short, with 12 bases between. The CDR3 is 14 residues long. The germline V gene encodes CDR1 MNHEY and CDR2 SMNVEV (reference sequence).

This chain connects TRBV7-9 to TRBJ2-5, with TRBD2 as a possible D gene (5 bases). The CDR3 has 13 residues. Germline assignment: CDR1 SEHNR and CDR2 FQNEAQ (reference sequence). V lost 5 bases and J 2 bases, leaving 9 bases between the germline ends. CDR3 nucleotide sequence: TGTGCCAGCAGCACGACTATGCAAGAGACCCAGTACTTC. Residues: CASSTTMQETQYF.

This clonotype was picked up a small number of times. This chain uses TRBV12-3 or TRBV12-4 with TRBJ1-1, with D maybe TRBD1 (5 bases). Deletions cut 5 bases from V and 4 bases from J, with 11 bases between. The CDR3 has 13 residues. CDR3 coding DNA: TGTGCCAGCAGTCCCATGGGGGGCACTGAAGCTTTCTTT. As protein: CASSPMGGTEAFF.

The chain has TRBV6-2 or TRBV6-3 and TRBJ2-7; D gene uncertain. Trimming pared 5 bases from V and 3 bases from J, leaving 8 bases between. CDR1 and CDR2 (germline): MNHEY, SVGEGT. The CDR3 has 12 amino acids. This CDR3 is CASSPSYYEQYF. The CDR3 DNA reads TGTGCCAGCAGTCCCTCATACTACGAGCAGTACTTC.

The J gene is TRBJ2-7, the V gene TRBV12-5, with 12 bases aligning to TRBD2. The junction had 1 base not matched to a gene; V was cut back by 7 bases and J by 0 bases. CDR1 LGHNT and CDR2 FRNRAP come from the germline V gene. The CDR3 is made up of 14 amino acids. This CDR3 is CASASGGASYEQYF. CDR3 DNA: TGTGCTAGTGCTAGCGGGGGGGCCTCCTACGAGCAGTACTTC.

This clonotype has just a few counts. This CDR3 is CATSRAGSTDTQYF. The CDR3 DNA reads as TGTGCCACCAGCAGAGCTGGTAGCACAGATACGCAGTATTTT. J is TRBJ2-3 and V is TRBV15, with D unclear. CDR3 size: 14 residues. Germline lookup yields CDR1 LNHNV and CDR2 YYDKDF (reference sequence). The ends were cut back, 1 base at V and 0 bases at J, with 5 bases in the middle.